Shown below are 9 T cell receptor beta chains from a single sample sequenced in a study of CD8+CD57+ T cells in acquired aplastic anemia. CDR3 and TCR beta VDJ profiling relied on a genomic DNA template. MiXCR, run by TCRdb on the reads, gives a single entry per CDR3 protein. The table shows under 350,000 distinct CDR3 sequences, with approximately 57% occurring only once. The authors sequenced patients whose flow cytometry had shown CD8+CD57+ cell expansion. The sequenced material came from sorted CD4+, CD8+, or CD8+CD57+ T cells (not recorded which) from PBMCs. These receptor sequences come from a human donor with aplastic anemia.

CDR3 bases: TGTGCCAGCAGCTTAGGGACGGCGTTAGGCTACACCATATATTTT. This codes for CASSLGTALGYTIYF. The chain is built from TRBV28 and TRBJ1-3; weak D call: TRBD1 (5 bases). This CDR3 contains 15 residues. Germline CDR1 reads MDHEN; CDR2 reads SYDVKM. V was trimmed by 6 bases and J by 8 bases, leaving 20 bases between them.

The V call is TRBV20-1, the J call TRBJ2-1, with 11 bases identical to TRBD2. Germline V gives CDR1 DFQATT, CDR2 SNEGSKA (reference sequence). V gave up 7 bases and J gave up 8 bases; unmatched junction bases: 7. The CDR3 is 13 residues long. The CDR3 reads CSVAGGPVYEQFF. CDR3 coding DNA: TGCAGTGTAGCGGGAGGGCCCGTTTATGAGCAGTTCTTC.

A word on this clonotype: The conserved phenylalanine or tryptophan is not found at the CDR3 terminus, so this likely reflects a read error. V is TRBV20-1 and J is TRBJ1-1; D may be TRBD1 (6 bases). The CDR3 covers 12 residues. CDR1 is DFQATT, CDR2 SNEGSKA, per germline (reference sequence). The chain's CDR3 is CSPTGGSAEAFL. The CDR3 coding sequence is TGCAGCCCTACGGGGGGCTCGGCTGAAGCTTTCCTT.

CDR3 sequence: CATSDPLRGYNEQFF. The CDR3 DNA is TGTGCCACCAGTGACCCCCTCAGGGGCTACAATGAGCAGTTCTTC. This rearrangement joins TRBV24-1 to TRBJ2-1; TRBD1 might be the D (6 bases). The CDR3 is made up of 15 amino acids. Trimming cost V 4 bases and J 3 bases, with 12 bases left between them. The germline gives CDR1 KGHDR, CDR2 SFDVKD.

This clonotype was counted many times. The rearrangement uses TRBV2 and TRBJ2-7, with 8 bases fitting TRBD1. J was trimmed by 5 bases and V by 3 bases; bases with no gene match: 9. This CDR3 comprises 15 residues. CDR1 and CDR2 (germline): SNHLY, FYNNEI. CDR3 DNA: TGTGCCAGCAGTGAGGTGGGCACAGGGGGTCACGAGCAGTACTTC. Its protein product is CASSEVGTGGHEQYF.

The table lists this clonotype with a count of one. The rearrangement joins TRBV7-9 to TRBJ2-1; no firm D call. The V gene lost 5 bases and the J gene lost 2 bases, with 7 bases spanning the gap. The germline gives CDR1 SEHNR, CDR2 FQNEAQ (reference sequence). The CDR3 runs 13 residues. The CDR3 DNA is TGTGCCAGCAGCACGGACCCCTACAATGAGCAGTTCTTC. Translating gives CASSTDPYNEQFF.

The V call is TRBV15, the J call TRBJ1-5; TRBD1 might be the D (5 bases). There are 16 residues in the CDR3. Trimming stripped 0 bases from V and 6 bases from J, with 15 bases between. Germline assignment: CDR1 LNHNV and CDR2 YYDKDF (reference sequence). The DNA for the CDR3 is TGTGCCACCAGCAGAGATTCGCAGGGTCGGGGTCAGCCCCAGCATTTT. This encodes CATSRDSQGRGQPQHF.

This clonotype was counted at least ten times. The gene calls are TRBV6-6 and TRBJ1-3; 7 nucleotides align to TRBD1. Trimming at V came to 5 bases and at J to 0 bases, leaving 10 bases not matched to a gene. This CDR3 has 17 amino acids. The germline V gene encodes CDR1 MNHNY and CDR2 SVGAGI (reference sequence). The CDR3 reads CASSLPGTANSGNTIYF. The CDR3 nucleotides are TGTGCCAGCAGTCTACCCGGGACAGCGAACTCTGGAAACACCATATATTTT.

This clonotype occurred many times. The V gene is TRBV19, the J gene TRBJ2-7; 8 positions match TRBD1. Germline CDR1 LNHDA, CDR2 SQIVND (reference sequence). The V segment lost 4 bases and the J segment 4 bases; nucleotides outside the gene matches: 9. The CDR3 sequence is 15 residues long. The CDR3 nucleotides are TGTGCCAGTAGTACACAATGGACAGGGTCTTACGAGCAGTACTTC. Translation: CASSTQWTGSYEQYF.